This note documents a single TCR beta chain sequence. The data are from a study of cytomegalovirus exposure and HLA in healthy donors. Primers for the PCR totalled 60 Vbeta and 13 Jbeta. This table comes from immunoSEQ multiplex PCR, and its TCRdb copy is limited to in-frame clones, with some not included. The sample has roughly 150,000 clones, 70% to 85% seen once. Germline CDR1 reads MDHEN; CDR2 reads SYDVKM. Trimming pared 2 bases from V and 2 bases from J, leaving 10 bases between. CDR3 length: 14 residues. The sequencing sample was made of PBMCs. The origin of this receptor is a male donor in good health and CMV-seronegative. The V call is TRBV28, the J call TRBJ2-7, with no clear D. Here the CDR3 DNA reads TGTGCCAGCAGTTTAGGGCTCCGACCCTACGAGCAGTACTTC. The encoded protein is CASSLGLRPYEQYF.